The clone carrying this T cell receptor beta chain has ten or more counts. Its antigen is currently unknown. This sample was taken from a study of T cells in Graves' hyperthyroidism and ophthalmopathy. Study outcomes and limitations: The model's output predicted ophthalmopathy at a median of roughly seven months prior to onset. Patients with ophthalmopathy were separated from those with stable hyperthyroidism by a 13 V-J model.

The study included ophthalmopathy patients with Clinical Activity Score at least 3, NOSPECS grade at least 4 and duration under 3 months. Uncontrolled infection, other autoimmune disease, pregnancy and lactation each barred patients from inclusion. V trimming: 6 bases; J trimming: 0 bases; junction bases outside the gene matches: 5. Germline V gene sequence: CDR1 MNHEY, CDR2 SMNVEV (reference sequence). This CDR3 region has 15 residues. The source material, RNA transcripts, was used to amplify TCR beta CDR3 regions. A set of HTBI primers served as the primers for a first-round RT-PCR of the TCR CDR3. TCRdb itself ran the multiplex PCR reads through MiXCR, one entry per CDR3 protein. The sample lists fewer than 250,000 distinct CDR3 sequences, around 15% seen once, with 25% to 30% in the top ten.

This rearrangement joins TRBV27 to TRBJ2-1; TRBD2 agrees at 7 bases. Sequencing used blood. The TCR was taken from a woman aged 18-29 years with Graves' ophthalmopathy. CDR3: CASRSGGSSYNEQFF. CDR3 nucleotides: TGTGCCAGCAGATCCGGGGGGAGCTCCTACAATGAGCAGTTCTTC.